The clone carrying this T cell receptor (beta chain) was seen just once. The data stem from a study of shared clonotypes between healthy human individuals. Germline V gives CDR1 KGHSH, CDR2 LQKENI. Trimming took off 0 bases at V and 0 bases at J, with 5 bases between the two ends. The CDR3 covers 14 residues. The protocol was immunoSEQ multiplex PCR, while the TCRdb copy is restricted to in-frame clones and leaves out a portion. The sample yields more than 2 million clones, approximately 94% seen once. The TCR originated in a man younger than 35 in good health. The chain has TRBV18 and TRBJ1-1; the D is unclear. The specimen was naive CD4+ T cells sorted from blood. The subset is: CD45RA+ positively selected. This chain's CDR3 is CASSPPQLNTEAFF. CDR3 DNA: TGTGCCAGCTCACCACCACAGTTGAACACTGAAGCTTTCTTT. The whole variable domain, remainder taken from reference TRBV18 and TRBJ1-1, is NAGVMQNPRHLVRRRGQEARLRCSPMKGHSHVYWYRQLPEEGLKFMVYLQKENIIDESGMPKERFSAEFPKEGPSILRIQQVVRGDSAAYFCASSPPQLNTEAFFGQGTRLTVV.